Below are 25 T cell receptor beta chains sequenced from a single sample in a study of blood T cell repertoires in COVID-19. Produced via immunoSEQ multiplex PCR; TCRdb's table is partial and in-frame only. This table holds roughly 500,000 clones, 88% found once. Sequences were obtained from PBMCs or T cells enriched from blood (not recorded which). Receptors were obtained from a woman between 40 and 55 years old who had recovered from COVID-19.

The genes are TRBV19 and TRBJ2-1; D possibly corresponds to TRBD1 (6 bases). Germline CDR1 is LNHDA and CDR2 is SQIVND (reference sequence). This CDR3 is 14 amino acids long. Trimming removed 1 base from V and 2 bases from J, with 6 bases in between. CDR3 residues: CASSIGDTYNEQFF. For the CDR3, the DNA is TGTGCCAGTAGTATAGGGGACACCTACAATGAGCAGTTCTTC.

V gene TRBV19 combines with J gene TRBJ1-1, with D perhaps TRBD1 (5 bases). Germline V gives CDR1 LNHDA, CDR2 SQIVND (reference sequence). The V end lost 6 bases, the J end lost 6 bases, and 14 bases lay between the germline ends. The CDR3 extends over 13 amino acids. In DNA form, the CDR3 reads TGTGCCAGTAGGACCCCACAGGTGTCTGAAGCTTTCTTT. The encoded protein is CASRTPQVSEAFF.

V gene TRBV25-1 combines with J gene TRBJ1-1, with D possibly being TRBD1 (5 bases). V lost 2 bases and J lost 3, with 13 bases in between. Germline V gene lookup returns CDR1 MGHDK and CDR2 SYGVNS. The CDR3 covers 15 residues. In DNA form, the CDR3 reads TGTGCCAGCAGTGAAAGTCGGGGGTACGACACTGAAGCTTTCTTT. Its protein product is CASSESRGYDTEAFF.

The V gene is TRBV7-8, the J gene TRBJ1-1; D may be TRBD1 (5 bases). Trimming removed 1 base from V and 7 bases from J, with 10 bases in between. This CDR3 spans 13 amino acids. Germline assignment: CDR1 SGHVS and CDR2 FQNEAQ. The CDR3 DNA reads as TGTGCCAGCAGCTTAGGGGGCAGTAGTGAAGCTTTCTTT. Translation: CASSLGGSSEAFF.

This CDR3 reads CASSYDRLSSTDTQYF. The DNA for the CDR3 is TGTGCCAGCAGTTACGACAGGTTATCTAGCACAGATACGCAGTATTTT. V usage is TRBV27 and J usage is TRBJ2-3; possibly TRBD1 for D (6 bases). CDR3 size: 16 residues. V lost 4 bases, J lost 0 bases, and 14 bases lay in between. From germline, CDR1 is MNHEY and CDR2 SMNVEV (reference sequence).

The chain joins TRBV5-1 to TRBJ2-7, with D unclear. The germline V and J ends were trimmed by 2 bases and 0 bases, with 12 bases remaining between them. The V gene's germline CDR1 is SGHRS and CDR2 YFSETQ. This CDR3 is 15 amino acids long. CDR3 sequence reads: CASSFGGTASYEQYF. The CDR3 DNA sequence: TGCGCCAGCAGCTTTGGCGGCACCGCCTCCTACGAGCAGTACTTC.

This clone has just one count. CDR3 DNA: TGTGCCAGCAGCTTAGATCGACTAGCGAGTAGCACAGATACGCAGTATTTT. Its translation is CASSLDRLASSTDTQYF. The chain combines TRBV7-8 with TRBJ2-3; 8 positions match TRBD2. Germline V gives CDR1 SGHVS, CDR2 FQNEAQ. J lost 0 bases, V lost 1 base, and 6 bases had no gene match. The CDR3 has 17 amino acids.

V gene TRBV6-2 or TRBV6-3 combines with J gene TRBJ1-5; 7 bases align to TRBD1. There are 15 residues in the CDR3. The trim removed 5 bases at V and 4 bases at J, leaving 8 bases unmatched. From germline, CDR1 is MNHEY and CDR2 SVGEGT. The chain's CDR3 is CASSLGQAANQPQHF. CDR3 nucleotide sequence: TGTGCCAGCAGTCTCGGACAGGCAGCAAATCAGCCCCAGCATTTT.

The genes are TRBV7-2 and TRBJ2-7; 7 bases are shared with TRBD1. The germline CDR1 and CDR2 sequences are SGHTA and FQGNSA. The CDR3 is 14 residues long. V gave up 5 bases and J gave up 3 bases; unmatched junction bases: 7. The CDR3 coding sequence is TGTGCCAGCAGCCGGGACAGCTTCTACTACGAGCAGTACTTC. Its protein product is CASSRDSFYYEQYF.

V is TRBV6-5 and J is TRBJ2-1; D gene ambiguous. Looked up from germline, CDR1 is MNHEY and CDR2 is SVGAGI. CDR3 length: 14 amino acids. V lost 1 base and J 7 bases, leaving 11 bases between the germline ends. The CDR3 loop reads CASSYFESSNEQFF. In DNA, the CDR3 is TGTGCCAGCAGTTACTTCGAGTCCTCGAATGAGCAGTTCTTC.

The CDR3: CASSGTANTGELFF. The CDR3 DNA reads TGTGCCAGCAGCGGGACAGCGAACACCGGGGAGCTGTTTTTT. The rearrangement links TRBV9 to TRBJ2-2; a possible D gene is TRBD1 (6 bases). This CDR3 region has 14 residues. Between the trimmed V and J ends, which lost 3 bases and 0 bases, there was a span of 6 bases. The germline V gene has CDR1 SGDLS and CDR2 YYNGEE. Full variable domain (rest looked up from reference TRBV9 and TRBJ2-2): DSGVTQTPKHLITATGQRVTLRCSPRSGDLSVYWYQQSLDQGLQFLIQYYNGEERAKGNILERFSAQQFPDLHSELNLSSLELGDSALYFCASSGTANTGELFFGEGSRLTVL.

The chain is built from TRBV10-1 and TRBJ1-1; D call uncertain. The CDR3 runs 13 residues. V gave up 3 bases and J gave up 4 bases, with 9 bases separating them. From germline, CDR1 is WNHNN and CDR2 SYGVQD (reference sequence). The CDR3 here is CASSDSISTEAFF. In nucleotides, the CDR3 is TGCGCCAGCAGTGACAGTATAAGCACTGAAGCTTTCTTT.

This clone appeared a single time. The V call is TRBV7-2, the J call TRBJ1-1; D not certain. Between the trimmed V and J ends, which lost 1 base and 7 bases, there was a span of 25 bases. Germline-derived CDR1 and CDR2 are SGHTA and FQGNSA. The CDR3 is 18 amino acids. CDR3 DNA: TGTGCCAGCAGCTTAGTTGGGAGCCGAGCGGGCACCTTCATTGAAGCTTTCTTT. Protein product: CASSLVGSRAGTFIEAFF.

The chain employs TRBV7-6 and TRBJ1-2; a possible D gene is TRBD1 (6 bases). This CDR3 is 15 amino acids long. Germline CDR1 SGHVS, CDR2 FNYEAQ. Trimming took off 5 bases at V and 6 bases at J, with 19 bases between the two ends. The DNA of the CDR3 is TGTGCCAGCAGCATAGAAACTACAGGGCGCAATGGCTACACCTTC. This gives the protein CASSIETTGRNGYTF.

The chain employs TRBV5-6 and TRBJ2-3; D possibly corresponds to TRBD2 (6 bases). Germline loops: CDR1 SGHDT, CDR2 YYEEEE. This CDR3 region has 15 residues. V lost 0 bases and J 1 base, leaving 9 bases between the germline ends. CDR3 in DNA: TGTGCCAGCAGCTTGGGTGGCGGGGGCACAGATACGCAGTATTTT. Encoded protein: CASSLGGGGTDTQYF.

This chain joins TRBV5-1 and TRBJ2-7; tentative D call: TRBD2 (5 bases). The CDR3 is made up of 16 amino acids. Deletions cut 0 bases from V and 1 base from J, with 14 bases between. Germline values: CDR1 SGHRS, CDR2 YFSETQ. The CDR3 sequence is CASSLAIQTKSYEQYF. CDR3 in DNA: TGCGCCAGCAGCTTGGCCATTCAGACTAAATCCTACGAGCAGTACTTC.

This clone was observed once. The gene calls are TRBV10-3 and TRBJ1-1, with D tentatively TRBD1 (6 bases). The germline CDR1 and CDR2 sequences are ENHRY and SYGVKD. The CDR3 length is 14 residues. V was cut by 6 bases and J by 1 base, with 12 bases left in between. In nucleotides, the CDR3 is TGTGCCATCAGGGGGGCCGAGACGAACACTGAAGCTTTCTTT. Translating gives CAIRGAETNTEAFF.

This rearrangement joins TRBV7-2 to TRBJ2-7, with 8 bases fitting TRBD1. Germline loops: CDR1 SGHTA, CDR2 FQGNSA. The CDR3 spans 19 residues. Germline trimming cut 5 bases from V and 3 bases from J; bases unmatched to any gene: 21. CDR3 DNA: TGTGCCAGCAGCCTTGACCCTGCGTGGGAGCAGGGGGCGATCTACGAGCAGTACTTC. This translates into CASSLDPAWEQGAIYEQYF. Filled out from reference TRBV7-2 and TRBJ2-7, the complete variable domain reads GAGVSQSPSNKVTEKGKDVELRCDPISGHTALYWYRQSLGQGLEFLIYFQGNSAPDKSGLPSDRFSAERTGGSVSTLTIQRTQQEDSAVYLCASSLDPAWEQGAIYEQYFGPGTRLTVT.

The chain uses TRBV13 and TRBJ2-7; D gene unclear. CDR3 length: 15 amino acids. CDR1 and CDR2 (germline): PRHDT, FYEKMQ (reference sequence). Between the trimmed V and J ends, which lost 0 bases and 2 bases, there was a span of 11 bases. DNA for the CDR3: TGTGCCAGCAGCTTAGGAGCTAGTTCAGCCTACGAGCAGTACTTC. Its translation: CASSLGASSAYEQYF.

The DNA of the CDR3 is TGTGCCAGCAGCTTGAAACGGGTTGGGGGGGAGACCCAGTACTTC. It encodes CASSLKRVGGETQYF. The chain has TRBV7-6 and TRBJ2-5; D possibly corresponds to TRBD2 (6 bases). Trimming took 3 bases from V and 5 from J, leaving 16 bases between them. CDR3 length: 15 residues. Germline V gene sequence: CDR1 SGHVS, CDR2 FNYEAQ.

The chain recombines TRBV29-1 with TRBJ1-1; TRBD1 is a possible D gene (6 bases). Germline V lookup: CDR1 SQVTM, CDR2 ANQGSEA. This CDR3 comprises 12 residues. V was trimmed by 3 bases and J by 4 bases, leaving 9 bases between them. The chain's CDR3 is CSVDRGGTEAFF. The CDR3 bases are TGCAGCGTTGACAGGGGCGGCACTGAAGCTTTCTTT.

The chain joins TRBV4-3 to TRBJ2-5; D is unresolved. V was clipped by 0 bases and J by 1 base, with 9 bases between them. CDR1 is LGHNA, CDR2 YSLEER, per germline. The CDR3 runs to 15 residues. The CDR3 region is CASSQDHRSQETQYF. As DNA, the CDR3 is TGCGCCAGCAGCCAAGATCATCGGAGCCAAGAGACCCAGTACTTC.

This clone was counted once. CDR3 amino acids: CASNPLAGGTGELFF. In DNA form, the CDR3 reads TGTGCCAGCAATCCACTAGCGGGAGGGACCGGGGAGCTGTTTTTT. The chain is built from TRBV2 and TRBJ2-2; 13 nucleotides match TRBD2. CDR3 size: 15 residues. J lost 5 bases, V lost 7 bases, and 4 bases had no gene match. Germline V gene sequence: CDR1 SNHLY, CDR2 FYNNEI.

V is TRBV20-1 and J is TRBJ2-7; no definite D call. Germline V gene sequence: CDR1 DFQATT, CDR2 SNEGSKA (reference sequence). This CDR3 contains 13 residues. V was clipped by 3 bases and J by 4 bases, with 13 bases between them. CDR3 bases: TGCAGTGCTAGTATGACATCCACTTACGAGCAGTACTTC. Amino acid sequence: CSASMTSTYEQYF.

The CDR3 DNA sequence: TGTGCCACCTCACGGGGCACTGAAGCTTTCTTT. It codes for CATSRGTEAFF. The chain recombines TRBV12-3 or TRBV12-4 with TRBJ1-1; D call uncertain. The CDR3 runs to 11 residues. V was clipped by 10 bases and J by 4 bases, with 10 bases between them.